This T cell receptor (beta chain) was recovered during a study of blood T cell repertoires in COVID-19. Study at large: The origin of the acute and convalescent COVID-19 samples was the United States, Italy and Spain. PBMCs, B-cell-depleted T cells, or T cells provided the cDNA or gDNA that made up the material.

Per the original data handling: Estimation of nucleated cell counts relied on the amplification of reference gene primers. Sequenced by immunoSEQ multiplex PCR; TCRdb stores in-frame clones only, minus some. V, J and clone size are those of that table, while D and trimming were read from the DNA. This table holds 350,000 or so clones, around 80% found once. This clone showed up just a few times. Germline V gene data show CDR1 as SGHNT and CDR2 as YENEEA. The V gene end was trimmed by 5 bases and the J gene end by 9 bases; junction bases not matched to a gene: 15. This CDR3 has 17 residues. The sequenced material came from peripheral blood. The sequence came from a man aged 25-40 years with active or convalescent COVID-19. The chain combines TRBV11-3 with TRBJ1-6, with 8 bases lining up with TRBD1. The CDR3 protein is CASSPSGLDRGSSPLHF. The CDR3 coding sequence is TGTGCCAGCAGCCCCTCCGGTCTAGACAGGGGAAGTTCACCCCTCCACTTT.